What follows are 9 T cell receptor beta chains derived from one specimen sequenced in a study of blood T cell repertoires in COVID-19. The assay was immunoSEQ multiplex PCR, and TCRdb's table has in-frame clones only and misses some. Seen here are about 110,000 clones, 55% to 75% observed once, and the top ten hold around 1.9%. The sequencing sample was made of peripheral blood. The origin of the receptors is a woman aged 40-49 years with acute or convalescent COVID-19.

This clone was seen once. The CDR3 sequence is CSVEDSGWETQYF. The CDR3 nucleotides read TGCAGCGTTGAAGATTCGGGTTGGGAGACCCAGTACTTC. V usage is TRBV29-1 and J usage is TRBJ2-5; D is unclear. Trimming took off 0 bases at V and 5 bases at J, with 10 bases between the two ends. CDR1 and CDR2 (germline): SQVTM, ANQGSEA. The CDR3 runs 13 residues.

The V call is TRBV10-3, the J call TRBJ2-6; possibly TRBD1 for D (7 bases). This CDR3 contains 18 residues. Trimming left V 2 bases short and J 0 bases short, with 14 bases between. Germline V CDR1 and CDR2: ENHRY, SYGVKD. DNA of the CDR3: TGTGCCATCAGTGAGGGGAGGACAGGTAGCTCTGGGGCCAACGTCCTGACTTTC. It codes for CAISEGRTGSSGANVLTF.

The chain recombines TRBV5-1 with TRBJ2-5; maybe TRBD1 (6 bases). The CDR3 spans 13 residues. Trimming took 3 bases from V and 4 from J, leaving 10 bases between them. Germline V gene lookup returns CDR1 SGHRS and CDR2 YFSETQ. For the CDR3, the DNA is TGCGCCAGCAGCTCAAGAGGGGGAGAGACCCAGTACTTC. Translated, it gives CASSSRGGETQYF.

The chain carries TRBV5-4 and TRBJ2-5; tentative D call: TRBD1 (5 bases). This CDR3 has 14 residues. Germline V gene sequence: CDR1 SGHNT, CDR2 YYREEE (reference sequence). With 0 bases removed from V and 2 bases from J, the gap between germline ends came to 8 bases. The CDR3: CASSLEYRQETQYF. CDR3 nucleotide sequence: TGTGCCAGCAGCTTGGAATACAGGCAAGAGACCCAGTACTTC.

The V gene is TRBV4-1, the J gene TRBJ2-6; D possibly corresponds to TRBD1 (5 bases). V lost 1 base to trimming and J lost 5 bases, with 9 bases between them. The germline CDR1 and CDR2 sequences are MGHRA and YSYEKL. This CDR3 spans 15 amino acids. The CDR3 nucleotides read TGCGCCAGCAGCCAAGGGGGCGGACGGGCCAACGTCCTGACTTTC. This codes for CASSQGGGRANVLTF.

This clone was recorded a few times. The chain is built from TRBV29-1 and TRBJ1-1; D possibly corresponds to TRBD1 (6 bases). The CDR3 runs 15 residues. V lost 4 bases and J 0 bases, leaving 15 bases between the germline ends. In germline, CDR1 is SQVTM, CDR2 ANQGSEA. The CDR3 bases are TGCAGCGTTGCTTCCCCCGGACAGCTGAACACTGAAGCTTTCTTT. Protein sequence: CSVASPGQLNTEAFF.

CDR3 in DNA: TGCGCTTCAGCGGGACAGGGGGCTTTCTACGAGCAGTACTTC. It specifies CASAGQGAFYEQYF. The chain combines TRBV5-1 with TRBJ2-7; 12 bases are a match to TRBD1. The CDR3 is 14 residues long. The V gene's germline CDR1 is SGHRS and CDR2 YFSETQ.

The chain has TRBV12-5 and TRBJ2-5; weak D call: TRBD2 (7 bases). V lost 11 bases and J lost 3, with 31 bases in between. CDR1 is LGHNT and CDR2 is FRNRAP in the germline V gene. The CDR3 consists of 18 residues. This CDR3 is CARGAGAGPQTWEETQYF. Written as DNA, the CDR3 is TGTGCTCGGGGCGCGGGGGCGGGCCCCCAGACTTGGGAAGAGACCCAGTACTTC.

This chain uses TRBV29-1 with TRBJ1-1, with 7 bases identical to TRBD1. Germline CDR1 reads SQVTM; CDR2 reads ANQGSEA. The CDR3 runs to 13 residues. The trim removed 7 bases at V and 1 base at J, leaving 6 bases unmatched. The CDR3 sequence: CSGDRNTNTEAFF. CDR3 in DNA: TGCAGCGGGGACAGAAACACGAACACTGAAGCTTTCTTT.